This T cell receptor beta chain was retrieved from a study of identical twins. Whole-study results and caveats: Interpretation of the results relied on cross-sectional statistical analysis and not on following the same donors.

This clonotype was seen ten or more times. The antigen is undetermined. MiXCR, run by TCRdb on the 5' RACE reads, gives a single entry per CDR3 protein. The repertoire holds 400,000 to 550,000 distinct CDR3 sequences, with roughly an eighth as singletons. This sample also appeared in a second study, on yellow fever vaccine responses in identical twins.

The receptor was isolated from a woman under 30 in good health. The sequenced sample consisted of CD4+ T cells sorted from blood.

CDR3 in DNA: TGTGCCAGCACCTCCGGGACAGCCTCCACCGGGGAGCTGTTTTTT. Protein product: CASTSGTASTGELFF. V is TRBV12-3 or TRBV12-4 and J is TRBJ2-2; 7 bases are shared with TRBD1. Trimming cost V 7 bases and J 4 bases; bases outside gene matches: 9. This CDR3 is built from 15 residues.